This T cell receptor (beta chain) was observed in a study of human T cells and chemical hapten exposure. Study-level background: Chiefly women, the patients showed alopecia areata, totalis or universalis. Small pooled library volume differences mainly caused per-sample TCR yield variation.

As for time point: patch test 1, 2 weeks after DPC sensitization. Noted treatment: therapeutic diphenylcyclopropenone sensitization with weekly scalp DPC. Sequencing started from total RNA isolated from unfractionated whole blood. Drawing of blood took place ahead of applying each patch test. In germline, CDR1 is KGHSH, CDR2 LQKENI. CDR3 length: 12 residues. V was shortened by 6 bases and J by 7 bases, with 7 bases between the two germline ends. TCRdb redid the calling of the RACE reads with MiXCR, one entry per CDR3 protein. The sample holds 39,000 or so distinct CDR3 sequences; around 3.8% are singletons and the top ten take roughly a quarter. This clonotype has ten or more counts.

The input for sequencing was whole blood, taken in connection with sensitization to the hapten diphenylcyclopropenone (DPC). This TCR came from a man between 50 and 59 years old with alopecia areata. Some clones in this sample may be carry-over from other donors' samples. The chain uses TRBV18 and TRBJ1-6; the D is unclear. The CDR3 region has the DNA TGTGCCAGCTCGCAACCGAATTCACCCCTCCACTTT. Residues: CASSQPNSPLHF.